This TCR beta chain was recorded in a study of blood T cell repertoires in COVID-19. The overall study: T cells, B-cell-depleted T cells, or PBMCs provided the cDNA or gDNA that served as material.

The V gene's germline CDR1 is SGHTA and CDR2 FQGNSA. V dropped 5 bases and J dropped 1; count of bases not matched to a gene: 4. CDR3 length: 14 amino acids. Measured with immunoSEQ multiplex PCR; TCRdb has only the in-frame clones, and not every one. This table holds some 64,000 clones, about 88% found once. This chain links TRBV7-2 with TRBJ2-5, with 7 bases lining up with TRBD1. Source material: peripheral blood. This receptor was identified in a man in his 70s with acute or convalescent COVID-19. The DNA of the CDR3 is TGTGCCAGCAGCCAGGGGGTAACCCAAGAGACCCAGTACTTC. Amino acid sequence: CASSQGVTQETQYF.